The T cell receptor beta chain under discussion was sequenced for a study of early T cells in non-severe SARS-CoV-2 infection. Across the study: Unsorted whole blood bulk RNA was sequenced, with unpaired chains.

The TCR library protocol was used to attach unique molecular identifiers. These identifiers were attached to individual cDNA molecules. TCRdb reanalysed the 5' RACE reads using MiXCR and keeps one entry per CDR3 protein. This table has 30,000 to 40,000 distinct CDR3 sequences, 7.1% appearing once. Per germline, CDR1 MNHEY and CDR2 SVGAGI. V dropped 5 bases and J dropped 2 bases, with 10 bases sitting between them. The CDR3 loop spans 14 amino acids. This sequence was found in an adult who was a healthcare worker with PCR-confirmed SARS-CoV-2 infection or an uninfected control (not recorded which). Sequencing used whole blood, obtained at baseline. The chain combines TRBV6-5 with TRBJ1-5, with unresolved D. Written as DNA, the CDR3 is TGTGCCAGCAGTCCAACTGGGGGCAATCAGCCCCAGCATTTT. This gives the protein CASSPTGGNQPQHF.